Following are 10 T cell receptor beta chains from one sample sequenced in a study of naive and memory T cell subsets. TCR cDNA received a 3' ligated oligonucleotide that carried a UMI. The SP2 primer and nested alpha and beta constant region primers amplified ligated cDNA in four rounds. TCRdb called the 5' RACE reads again in MiXCR, with one record for every CDR3 protein. The table shows around 30,000 distinct CDR3 sequences, with over 15% occurring only once. The receptors were sampled from a female donor in good health.

The J gene is TRBJ2-5, the V gene TRBV25-1, with D tentatively TRBD2 (5 bases). Trimming removed 8 bases from V and 4 bases from J, with 26 bases in between. Per the germline V gene, CDR1 is MGHDK and CDR2 is SYGVNS. This CDR3 has 17 residues. The CDR3 protein is CASERAGARRPAETQYF. CDR3 nucleotide sequence: TGTGCCAGCGAGAGGGCGGGCGCCCGTCGACCGGCAGAGACCCAGTACTTC.

This clonotype was seen repeatedly, ten times or more. This chain uses TRBV5-1 with TRBJ2-3; tentatively, D is TRBD1 (5 bases). The V end was cut by 6 bases, the J end by 2 bases, with 13 bases between. The V gene's germline CDR1 is SGHRS and CDR2 YFSETQ. This CDR3 has 14 amino acids. The CDR3 region is CASTQETLTDTQYF. The CDR3 coding sequence is TGCGCCAGCACACAGGAGACCCTCACAGATACGCAGTATTTT.

This clonotype showed up just a few times. The rearrangement uses TRBV9 and TRBJ2-1, with D perhaps given as TRBD1 or TRBD2 (5 bases each). The V end lost 3 bases, the J end lost 7 bases, and 20 bases lay between the germline ends. This CDR3 has 16 residues. The germline V gene encodes CDR1 SGDLS and CDR2 YYNGEE. For the CDR3, the DNA is TGTGCCAGCAGCGCCGACCCCCGAGGGGCGGGTAATGAGCAGTTCTTC. Residues: CASSADPRGAGNEQFF.

The chain has TRBV5-6 and TRBJ1-5, with D perhaps matching TRBD1 (5 bases). This CDR3 is 15 amino acids long. Germline values: CDR1 SGHDT, CDR2 YYEEEE. Trimming stripped 0 bases from V and 4 bases from J, with 11 bases between. The CDR3 DNA is TGTGCCAGCAGCTTGGCGGGGGGAGCAAATCAGCCCCAGCATTTT. It codes for CASSLAGGANQPQHF. Full variable domain (outside the CDR3, taken from reference TRBV5-6 and TRBJ1-5): DAGVTQSPTHLIKTRGQQVTLRCSPKSGHDTVSWYQQALGQGPQFIFQYYEEEERQRGNFPDRFSGHQFPNYSSELNVNALLLGDSALYLCASSLAGGANQPQHFGDGTRLSIL.

V usage is TRBV15 and J usage is TRBJ2-2, with D possibly being TRBD1 (5 bases). The V and J ends lost 2 bases and 1 base respectively, with 5 bases between them. CDR3 length: 14 amino acids. The germline V gene has CDR1 LNHNV and CDR2 YYDKDF (reference sequence). This CDR3 is CATSRQGNTGELFF. CDR3 nucleotides: TGTGCCACCAGCAGACAGGGGAACACCGGGGAGCTGTTTTTT.

The chain recombines TRBV11-1 with TRBJ2-7; 7 positions match TRBD1. This CDR3 has 16 residues. The germline V gene encodes CDR1 SGHAT and CDR2 FQDESV (reference sequence). J was trimmed by 0 bases and V by 2 bases; bases with no gene match: 7. CDR3 sequence reads: CASSLIWTGDSYEQYF. The DNA of the CDR3 is TGTGCCAGCAGCTTAATTTGGACAGGCGACTCCTACGAGCAGTACTTC.

J is TRBJ1-1 and V is TRBV6-4; no reliable D call. CDR1 and CDR2 (germline): MRHNA, SNTAGT. This CDR3 spans 14 amino acids. V lost 5 bases and J lost 1, with 11 bases in between. CDR3 nucleotides: TGTGCCAGCAGTCGTCAGGCTAAGAACACTGAAGCTTTCTTT. Translation gives CASSRQAKNTEAFF.

At least ten counts were recorded for this clonotype. The chain couples TRBV2 to TRBJ2-1, with D perhaps TRBD1 (7 bases). Trimming stripped 3 bases from V and 0 bases from J, with 9 bases between. The CDR3 covers 15 residues. Germline CDR1 SNHLY, CDR2 FYNNEI. The CDR3 region is CASSEEGASYNEQFF. The CDR3 DNA reads as TGTGCCAGCAGTGAGGAGGGGGCCTCCTACAATGAGCAGTTCTTC.

The V and J genes are TRBV5-5 and TRBJ2-1; 10 nucleotides align to TRBD2. Germline CDR1 and CDR2: SGHKS and YYEKEE (reference sequence). V was clipped by 2 bases and J by 0 bases; unmatched bases: 8. The CDR3 is made up of 18 amino acids. The CDR3 coding sequence is TGTGCCAGCAGCTTCCTAGCGGGGGTCGAGCGCTCCTACAATGAGCAGTTCTTC. This sequence encodes CASSFLAGVERSYNEQFF.

By sample share, this clonotype is medium-sized (0.01 to 0.1%). The V gene is TRBV11-3, the J gene TRBJ2-3; no clear D gene. The CDR3 runs to 16 residues. V was shortened by 4 bases and J by 2 bases, with 16 bases between the two germline ends. Germline V gives CDR1 SGHNT, CDR2 YENEEA. CDR3 region: CASSSTGGSYTDTQYF. The DNA of the CDR3 is TGTGCCAGCAGCTCAACCGGCGGTTCATACACAGATACGCAGTATTTT. Looking up the rest from reference TRBV11-3 and TRBJ2-3 gives the full variable domain: EAGVVQSPRYKIIEKKQPVAFWCNPISGHNTLYWYLQNLGQGPELLIRYENEEAVDDSQLPKDRFSAERLKGVDSTLKIQPAELGDSAVYLCASSSTGGSYTDTQYFGPGTRLTVL.